The source of this T cell receptor (beta chain) is a study of response to subunit inactivated influenza vaccine. Trimming left V 6 bases short and J 6 bases short, with 15 bases between. The CDR3 has 14 amino acids. Germline CDR1 MNHEY, CDR2 SVGEGT. This clonotype came up a few times. Its antigen remains unidentified. TCRdb passed the RT-PCR reads through MiXCR, listing each CDR3 protein once. In the table there are a few hundred thousand distinct CDR3 sequences, roughly 22% of which are singletons. Regarding the study as a whole: Authors suggested seasonal influenza vaccinations each recruit few new T cells.

The chain couples TRBV6-2 or TRBV6-3 to TRBJ1-5; D gene uncertain. The sequence came from a man aged 50 to 69 who received an inactivated influenza vaccine. Source: PBMCs from blood, taken about 20 months after vaccination. The CDR3 DNA follows: TGTGCCAGCAGATTATTCGGGGAGGCTCAGCCCCAGCATTTT. It codes for CASRLFGEAQPQHF.